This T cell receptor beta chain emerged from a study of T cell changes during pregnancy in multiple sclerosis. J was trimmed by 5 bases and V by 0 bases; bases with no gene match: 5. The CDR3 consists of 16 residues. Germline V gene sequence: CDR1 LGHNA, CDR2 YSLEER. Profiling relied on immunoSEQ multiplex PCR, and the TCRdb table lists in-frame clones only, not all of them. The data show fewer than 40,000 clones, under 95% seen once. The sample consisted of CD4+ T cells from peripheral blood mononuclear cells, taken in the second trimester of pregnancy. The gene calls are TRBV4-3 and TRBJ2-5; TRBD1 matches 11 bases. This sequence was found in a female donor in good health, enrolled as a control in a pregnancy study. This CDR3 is CASSQERTGGGETQYF. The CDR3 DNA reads TGCGCCAGCAGCCAAGAGAGGACAGGGGGCGGGGAGACCCAGTACTTC.